This TCR beta chain was identified during a study of T-cell memory formation after mild COVID-19 (dated by TCRdb to the early 2020s). For context, the study as a whole: TCR sequence clusters from the two donors were largely donor specific. The cohort was made up of two young adult volunteers, one female and one male, who were previously healthy. T-cell clones expanding and contracting after mild COVID-19 in a couple of donors were tracked by longitudinal TCRalpha and TCRbeta repertoire sequencing. Summary of the overall study and its limitations: Some responding clones were detected in pre-infection memory, suggesting pre-existing cross-reactive memory T cells joined the SARS-CoV-2 response. The second-wave clones that peaked on day 37 were not confirmed to be SARS-CoV-2 specific. From day 15 to 85, contracting clones showed balanced CD4/CD8 phenotypes, whereas a second wave of clones that expanded from day 15 to 37 leaned towards CD4+. Contracting CD4+ clones were found mainly in CM and EM memory subsets, while CD8+ clones were enriched in EMRA. The study covered only a couple of mild cases, and larger cohorts including severe cases with pre-infection samples were considered necessary.

V and J are truncated by 4 bases and 11 bases respectively, leaving an intervening sequence of 18 bases. Counted from cysteine to phenylalanine, this CDR3 has 13 amino acids. The CDR3 DNA has 39 bases and is translated from base 1. CDR1 is given as SGHRS and CDR2 as YFSETQ, both from the germline V gene. Sequencing was carried out with an Illumina NovaSeq 6000. TCRalpha and TCRbeta cDNA libraries were built by 5'RACE with constant-segment primers, adding sample barcodes and unique molecular identifiers. RNA was extracted from every sample with Trizol reagent. Libraries were amplified in two PCR steps, with a second sample barcode and Illumina TruSeq adapters added in the second step. Libraries were sequenced on an Illumina NovaSeq with 2 x 150 bp paired-end reads. Under the source paper's analysis protocol: Demultiplexing of reads and collapsing into UMI-guided consensus sequences were performed with migec v1.2.7. Using mixcr v2.1.11, UMI consensuses were aligned to TRA and TRB V and J templates and then assembled into clonotypes. Clonotypes were classified as expanded or contracted when called significant by both edgeR and NoisET, with noise models trained on biological replicates. For edgeR calls, a false discovery rate-adjusted p below 0.01 and a log2 fold-change threshold of 1 were applied. As an exploratory analysis of dynamics, PCA with hierarchical clustering was applied to max-normalized trajectories of the 1000 most abundant clonotypes. Each responding clone was given a CD4 or CD8 phenotype based on the CD4+ and CD8+ repertoires, which had been sequenced separately. The public reads were reprocessed in TCRdb via fastp at Q25 and MiXCR, keeping in-frame beta chains. Rows merge per CDR3 protein into single entries with the most common DNA and genes. The V and J calls here are based on TCRdb, not the publication. The sample contains about 310,000 distinct CDR3 sequences, 15% to 20% of them found a single time. 22% of the sample lies in the top ten.

Ficoll-Paque density gradient centrifugation was the method used to isolate PBMCs. Of note for this clonotype: There is no known antigen for this receptor. No qualities accompany the bases; no much larger clone lies one base away.

The clonotype was recovered from a man aged 18 to 30 who had mild COVID-19 (a few samples of this study predate the infection). The sample titles of this study are shuffled in the database, so cell type and time point are left out; the donor was told from shared clones. Sequencing was carried out using PBMCs or a T cell subset sorted from them (not recorded which). This receptor chain uses TRBV5-1 and TRBJ1-1, with an unclear D gene assignment. The DNA sequence reads TGCGCCAGCAGCCCGAACCCCCAGTTTGGGGCTTTCTTT. This gives the protein CASSPNPQFGAFF.